This entry features one T cell receptor (beta chain) sequence. This specimen comes from a study of T-cell reconstitution after alpha-beta-depleted transplantation in children. V was pared by 3 bases and J by 6 bases, with 14 bases between. CDR3 length equals 15 residues. Molecular barcoding with unique molecular identifiers was used for the TCRbeta library. TCRdb reanalysed the PCR reads using MiXCR and keeps one entry per CDR3 protein. The table has 640,000 or so distinct CDR3 sequences, over 15% seen once. Sequenced here: PBMCs from the stem cell graft donor, sampled from the stem cell graft. This clonotype was sampled from a human donor who donated a stem cell graft to a child with acute myeloid leukemia. The chain carries TRBV12-3 or TRBV12-4 and TRBJ2-2; D unresolved. CDR3 loop: CASSFSRQTAGELFF. The DNA of the CDR3 is TGTGCCAGCAGTTTTAGCCGGCAAACGGCCGGGGAGCTGTTTTTT.